The subject of this entry is one TCR beta chain. Its antigen is currently unknown. V lost 0 bases, J lost 0 bases, and 12 bases lay in between. CDR1 is SGHAT and CDR2 is FQNNGV in the germline V gene. The CDR3 consists of 17 residues. This entry belongs to a study of CD8+CD57+ T cells in acquired aplastic anemia. Study-level points and caveats: Shared by patients and controls, around 27 CD8+ CDR3s were abundant in patients. Significance was not reached for CD8+ Simpson's diversity between patients and controls.

For sequencing, patients were chosen who had shown expansion of CD8+CD57+ cells by flow cytometry. Profiles of TCR beta VDJ and CDR3 were generated from a genomic DNA template. TCRdb analysed the reads with MiXCR anew, one entry per CDR3 protein. Among over 250,000 distinct CDR3 sequences listed, 56% were seen once. This TCR was sampled from a human donor with aplastic anemia. The rearrangement uses TRBV11-2 and TRBJ1-3, with a possible D match to TRBD1 (5 bases). The sample was sorted CD4+, CD8+, or CD8+CD57+ T cells (not recorded which) from PBMCs. CDR3 residues: CASSLDGGYSSGNTIYF. The CDR3 region has the DNA TGTGCCAGCAGCTTAGACGGGGGGTACAGCTCTGGAAACACCATATATTTT. Variable domain in full (rest from reference TRBV11-2 and TRBJ1-3): EAGVAQSPRYKIIEKRQSVAFWCNPISGHATLYWYQQILGQGPKLLIQFQNNGVVDDSQLPKDRFSAERLKGVDSTLKIQPAKLEDSAVYLCASSLDGGYSSGNTIYFGEGSWLTVV.